The rows below give T cell receptor beta chains drawn from one sample of a study of blood T cell repertoires in COVID-19. Produced via immunoSEQ multiplex PCR; TCRdb's table is partial and in-frame only. The data contain approximately 190,000 clones, roughly 80% of them singletons. Sequenced sample: peripheral blood. These receptors were collected from a man aged 25-45 years with active or convalescent COVID-19. CDR3s include the opening cysteine and the closing phenylalanine or tryptophan. D genes are given only for firm matches. Only some rows state a clone size, as once, few, many or a class for expanded clones.

TRBJ1-4	NA	TRBD1	TRBV5-1	TGCGCCAGCAGCGGGGACAGGGGTCGGAATGAAAAACTGTTTTTT	CASSGDRGRNEKLFF
TRBJ1-6	NA	NA	TRBV9	TGTGCCAGCAGCGTAGAACCAGGGGTAGGATCACCCCTCCACTTT	CASSVEPGVGSPLHF
TRBJ1-3	NA	NA	TRBV7-9	TGTGCCAGCAGCCCGCCTCGGACAGCTTCCTCTGGAAACACCATATATTTT	CASSPPRTASSGNTIYF
TRBJ1-5	NA	TRBD1	TRBV5-6	TGTGCCAGCAGCCTGAGGACAGGGGGCGCGGTGAATCAGCCCCAGCATTTT	CASSLRTGGAVNQPQHF
TRBJ2-4	once	NA	TRBV3-1/TRBV3-2	TGTGCCAGCAGCCAAGATTCGTGGCCTGTCATTCAGTACTTC	CASSQDSWPVIQYF
TRBJ1-1	once	NA	TRBV11-3	TGTGCCAGCAGCAACCCGTCCGGGCCCCCGAGGGACACTGAAGCTTTCTTT	CASSNPSGPPRDTEAFF
TRBJ1-1	once	TRBD1	TRBV6-2/TRBV6-3	TGTGCCAGCAGTTACCTAGGACAGGGCAGTGAAGCTTTCTTT	CASSYLGQGSEAFF
TRBJ1-1	NA	TRBD1	TRBV27	TGTGCCAGCAGTTTGGGGACAGGGGGCACTGAAGCTTTCTTT	CASSLGTGGTEAFF
TRBJ1-2	once	NA	TRBV30	TGTGCCTGGACGCACAGCCGGGAAGCTAACTATGGCTACACCTTC	CAWTHSREANYGYTF
TRBJ1-3	NA	TRBD1	TRBV5-6	TGTGCCAGCAGCTCCCCCAGGGGGAACTCTGGAAACACCATATATTTT	CASSSPRGNSGNTIYF
TRBJ1-4	NA	NA	TRBV15	TGTGCCACCAGCAGAACGGAAGTGGGAGTGGAAAAACTGTTTTTT	CATSRTEVGVEKLFF
TRBJ1-5	NA	TRBD1	TRBV4-1	TGCGCCAGCAGCCAAGCTTTGACAGGGCCCCAACCCCAGCATTTT	CASSQALTGPQPQHF
TRBJ1-4	NA	NA	TRBV4-1	TGCGCCAGCAGCCAAGATCCGGGTTTTAATGAAAAACTGTTTTTT	CASSQDPGFNEKLFF
TRBJ2-7	many	TRBD2	TRBV11-2	TGTGCCAGCAGCTTAGCCGCTAGCGGGAGCACCTACGAGCAGTACTTC	CASSLAASGSTYEQYF
TRBJ2-3	NA	TRBD1	TRBV5-6	TGTGCCAGCAGCTTGGTGGGACAGGGGGGAACAGATACGCAGTATTTT	CASSLVGQGGTDTQYF
TRBJ1-1	NA	TRBD1	TRBV29-1	TGCAGCGTGGATTGGACAGGGAACACTGAAGCTTTCTTT	CSVDWTGNTEAFF
TRBJ1-1	NA	TRBD1	TRBV12-3/TRBV12-4	TGTGCCAGCTGCCGGGACAGGGTGAATGAAGCTTTCTTT	CASCRDRVNEAFF
TRBJ2-3	NA	TRBD2	TRBV23-1	TGCGCCAGCAGTCATCGCCCTATAGCGGGGGGGCGCGGAGATACGCAGTATTTT	CASSHRPIAGGRGDTQYF
TRBJ2-1	NA	TRBD2	TRBV11-3	TGTGCCAGCAGCTCGAAAATGAAGCGGGAGGAACTCTACAATGAGCAGTTCTTC	CASSSKMKREELYNEQFF
TRBJ2-5	NA	TRBD1	TRBV5-1	TGCGCCAGCAGCTTGGACCTTTTCCGGGACAGGGTGAGAGAGACCCAGTACTTC	CASSLDLFRDRVRETQYF
TRBJ1-1	once	NA	TRBV7-2	TGTGCCAGCAGCTTAGTAGGTTTAGGGCGGGGGAACACTGAAGCTTTCTTT	CASSLVGLGRGNTEAFF
TRBJ1-1	NA	TRBD1	TRBV9	TGTGCCAGCAGCCCCCAGGACAGGTTAGCTTTCTTT	CASSPQDRLAFF
TRBJ1-2	NA	NA	TRBV7-9	TGTGCCAGCAGCCCGCAATCCGTCGGGGAATGGGGCTACACCTTC	CASSPQSVGEWGYTF
TRBJ1-5	NA	TRBD1	TRBV7-9	TGTGCCAGCAGCCCTCGGACAGGTAGCAATCAGCCCCAGCATTTT	CASSPRTGSNQPQHF
TRBJ2-5	NA	TRBD2	TRBV19	TGTGCCAGTAGTGGGGGGGACTGGACCCAGTACTTC	CASSGGDWTQYF
TRBJ1-2	NA	NA	TRBV7-2	TGTGCCAGCAGCTTAGAGGCAGCCCTGGGCGGCTACACCTTC	CASSLEAALGGYTF
TRBJ2-2	NA	NA	TRBV5-1	TGCGCCAGCAGCTTGGTGGCCGAACAGTCGAACACCGGGGAGCTGTTTTTT	CASSLVAEQSNTGELFF
TRBJ1-6	NA	NA	TRBV28	TGTGCCAGCAGTTTTCCCCCCCAAAATTCACCCCTCCACTTT	CASSFPPQNSPLHF
TRBJ1-1	NA	NA	TRBV27	TGTGCCAGCAGCAGGTCACAGACGAACACTGAAGCTTTCTTT	CASSRSQTNTEAFF
TRBJ2-1	NA	TRBD2	TRBV7-6	TGTGCCAGCGCAGAAAGGACTAGCGGGGCGAGGGTGCAGTTCTTC	CASAERTSGARVQFF
TRBJ2-7	NA	TRBD2	TRBV7-2	TGTGCCAGCAGCTTAGGTGGACTAGCGGCCTACGAGCAGTACTTC	CASSLGGLAAYEQYF
TRBJ1-2	once	TRBD1	TRBV27	TGTGCCAGCAGTCCAACCGGGACAGGGGATGGCTACACCTTC	CASSPTGTGDGYTF
TRBJ2-5	NA	NA	TRBV7-3	TGTGCCAGCAGCTTAATATGGGCCGGGGGCCAAGAGACCCAGTACTTC	CASSLIWAGGQETQYF
TRBJ1-5	few	NA	TRBV5-3	TGTGCCAGAAGCTTGGACAGGAGACAGCCCCAGCATTTT	CARSLDRRQPQHF
TRBJ2-7	once	NA	TRBV15	TGTGCCACCAGCCTCGAGGGAAACTACGAGCAGTACTTC	CATSLEGNYEQYF
TRBJ2-7	NA	TRBD2	TRBV4-1	TGCGCCAGCAGCCAGCGGCTAGCGGGTGCGTACGAGCAGTACTTC	CASSQRLAGAYEQYF
TRBJ1-1	NA	NA	TRBV7-9	TGTGCCAGCAGCTTAGGGGCCCCAGGGAACACTGAAGCTTTCTTT	CASSLGAPGNTEAFF
TRBJ1-1	NA	NA	TRBV10-1	TGCGCCAGCAGTTTGGGGGGGTCGAACACTGAAGCTTTCTTT	CASSLGGSNTEAFF
TRBJ1-5	NA	NA	TRBV6-5	TGTGCCAGCAGTTACGCCAGGGATCAGCCCCAGCATTTT	CASSYARDQPQHF
TRBJ1-1	NA	NA	TRBV5-6	TGTGCCAGCAGCTTGGAACAGGCGGTAGCTTTCTTT	CASSLEQAVAFF
TRBJ2-2	NA	NA	TRBV14	TGTGCCAGCAGCCAAGGAGGGAAGGCCGGGGAGCTGTTTTTT	CASSQGGKAGELFF
TRBJ2-3	NA	TRBD2	TRBV24-1	TGTGCCACCAGTGACGCTAGCGGGGGCCCAGATACGCAGTATTTT	CATSDASGGPDTQYF